What follows are 10 T cell receptor beta chains derived from one specimen sequenced in a study of blood T cell repertoires in COVID-19 (dated by TCRdb to 2018 to 2021). The library came from the immunoSEQ multiplex PCR assay. TCRdb re-hosts the immuneACCESS table, in-frame sequences only. Its copies lack some clones; in the studies checked, an unresolved V gene accounts for under half of them, and the cause for the rest is not known. This sample lists some 140,000 clones; around 87% were detected once. The ten largest make up about 2% of the sample. The sample comprised peripheral blood. The receptor set was obtained from a man between 65 and 85 years old with active COVID-19.

The chain employs TRBV5-6 and TRBJ1-2, with unresolved D. V lost 4 bases, J lost 4 bases, and 14 bases lay in between. The CDR3 length is 14 residues. The germline V gene encodes CDR1 SGHDT and CDR2 YYEEEE. CDR3 loop: CASSHKRPSYGYTF. In nucleotides, the CDR3 is TGTGCCAGCAGCCACAAACGCCCGTCCTATGGCTACACCTTC. Full variable domain (outside the CDR3, taken from reference TRBV5-6 and TRBJ1-2): DAGVTQSPTHLIKTRGQQVTLRCSPKSGHDTVSWYQQALGQGPQFIFQYYEEEERQRGNFPDRFSGHQFPNYSSELNVNALLLGDSALYLCASSHKRPSYGYTFGSGTRLTVV.

This chain links TRBV5-4 with TRBJ1-2; 8 nucleotides align to TRBD1. Germline values: CDR1 SGHNT, CDR2 YYREEE (reference sequence). The ends lost 4 bases at V and 5 bases at J; junction bases unmatched: 13. This CDR3 region has 16 residues. The CDR3 nucleotides are TGTGCCAGCAGCGAAACTGGACAGGGAGGGCGATATGGCTACACCTTC. It is translated as CASSETGQGGRYGYTF.

The V and J genes are TRBV7-3 and TRBJ2-7; 10 bases line up with TRBD2. Germline CDR1 SGHTA, CDR2 FQGTGA. V lost 3 bases, J lost 2 bases, and 10 bases stayed unmatched. The CDR3 loop spans 17 amino acids. Here the CDR3 DNA reads TGTGCCAGCAGCTTCTCGGCGATAGCGGGAGGTCCCTACGAGCAGTACTTC. It is translated as CASSFSAIAGGPYEQYF.

This rearrangement joins TRBV28 to TRBJ1-1, with TRBD1 matching 9 bases. CDR3 length: 15 residues. Germline V gene sequence: CDR1 MDHEN, CDR2 SYDVKM. J was trimmed by 6 bases and V by 7 bases; bases with no gene match: 12. CDR3 bases: TGTGCCAGCAAGATCCCGGGACAGGGCTCAGCTGAAGCTTTCTTT. It yields the protein CASKIPGQGSAEAFF. Looking up the rest from reference TRBV28 and TRBJ1-1 gives the full variable domain: DVKVTQSSRYLVKRTGEKVFLECVQDMDHENMFWYRQDPGLGLRLIYFSYDVKMKEKGDIPEGYSVSREKKERFSLILESASTNQTSMYLCASKIPGQGSAEAFFGQGTRLTVV.

V is TRBV19 and J is TRBJ1-4; 7 bases match TRBD1. Germline CDR1 and CDR2: LNHDA and SQIVND (reference sequence). CDR3 length equals 14 residues. The V segment lost 4 bases and the J segment 8 bases; nucleotides outside the gene matches: 7. The CDR3 loop is CASSTRQGREKLFF. The CDR3 coding sequence is TGTGCCAGTAGTACCCGACAGGGAAGGGAAAAACTGTTTTTT.

The CDR3 protein is CASSLGGRANSYEQYF. The CDR3 nucleotides read TGTGCCAGCAGCTTGGGCGGGAGGGCCAACTCCTACGAGCAGTACTTC. This sequence joins TRBV7-2 and TRBJ2-7; TRBD2 aligns across 9 bases. With 3 bases clipped from V and 0 bases from J, the junction kept 6 bases outside the gene matches. CDR1 is SGHTA, CDR2 FQGNSA, per germline. The CDR3 totals 16 residues.

The V call is TRBV2, the J call TRBJ2-1; TRBD2 agrees at 10 bases. CDR1 and CDR2 (germline): SNHLY, FYNNEI. V trimming: 2 bases; J trimming: 7 bases; junction bases outside the gene matches: 5. This CDR3 region has 15 residues. The DNA for the CDR3 is TGTGCCAGCAGTGAATGGGCTAGCGGGAGTAATGAGCAGTTCTTC. This gives the protein CASSEWASGSNEQFF. Full variable domain (missing parts from reference TRBV2 and TRBJ2-1): EPEVTQTPSHQVTQMGQEVILRCVPISNHLYFYWYRQILGQKVEFLVSFYNNEISEKSEIFDDQFSVERPDGSNFTLKIRSTKLEDSAMYFCASSEWASGSNEQFFGPGTRLTVL.

V gene TRBV6-6 combines with J gene TRBJ1-5; D gene ambiguous. CDR1 and CDR2 (germline): MNHNY, SVGAGI (reference sequence). V was shortened by 5 bases and J by 0 bases, with 11 bases between the two germline ends. The CDR3 covers 15 residues. The CDR3 loop reads CASSPGEPSNQPQHF. The CDR3 DNA is TGTGCCAGCAGTCCCGGGGAACCTAGCAATCAGCCCCAGCATTTT.

This clone appeared once. CDR3 sequence: CASSSARTGASGEQYF. The CDR3 DNA reads as TGTGCCAGTAGTAGTGCGAGGACAGGGGCCTCTGGCGAGCAGTACTTC. J is TRBJ2-7 and V is TRBV19; TRBD1 matches 9 bases. V shed 4 bases and J 6 bases; nucleotides not matched to a gene: 13. In germline, CDR1 is LNHDA, CDR2 SQIVND (reference sequence). The CDR3 consists of 16 residues.

The V gene is TRBV15, the J gene TRBJ2-5, with D possibly matching TRBD1 (6 bases). Germline V lookup: CDR1 LNHNV, CDR2 YYDKDF (reference sequence). CDR3 length: 13 residues. Deletions cut 2 bases from V and 5 bases from J, with 9 bases between. The CDR3 region is CATSRQGRETQYF. The CDR3 DNA follows: TGTGCCACCAGCAGACAGGGGCGGGAGACCCAGTACTTC. The full variable domain, with the rest looked up from reference TRBV15 and TRBJ2-5, is DAMVIQNPRYQVTQFGKPVTLSCSQTLNHNVMYWYQQKSSQAPKLLFHYYDKDFNNEADTPDNFQSRRPNTSFCFLDIRSPGLGDTAMYLCATSRQGRETQYFGPGTRLLVL.